The clone carrying this T cell receptor beta chain was seen ten or more times. MiXCR, applied by TCRdb to the RT-PCR reads, yields one record per CDR3 protein. The sample lists about 680,000 distinct CDR3 sequences, approximately 14% occurring once. Germline values: CDR1 MNHNY, CDR2 SVGAGI (reference sequence). This CDR3 is 15 amino acids long. The V end was cut by 0 bases, the J end by 4 bases, with 12 bases between. Sequenced input: memory CD4+ T cells from blood. V gene TRBV6-6 combines with J gene TRBJ1-2; D remains unclear. This receptor was identified in a female donor in good health, serving as a healthy control. The CDR3 nucleotides read TGTGCCAGCAGTTACTCGAGTCTGGCGGGCTATGGCTACACCTTC. This sequence encodes CASSYSSLAGYGYTF.